The table lists the clone carrying this T cell receptor beta chain with many counts. Antigen specificity is unknown. The data belong to a study of T-cell reconstitution after alpha-beta-depleted transplantation in children. From germline, CDR1 is MNHEY and CDR2 SVGEGT. This CDR3 is built from 16 residues. With V trimmed by 3 bases and J by 6 bases, 11 bases remained unmatched. Study results and limitations: After transplant, at about two months, alpha-beta T cells were reportedly derived from several hundred expanded graft clones. Some patients' high day-60 TCRbeta diversity was attributed to recipient cells surviving conditioning. One year after transplant, T-cell counts and diversity came mostly from newly produced T cells.

The authors prepared the TCRbeta library with unique molecular identifiers. In TCRdb, the PCR reads were re-called with MiXCR into one record per CDR3 protein. The profile shows almost 500,000 distinct CDR3 sequences, roughly 10% of them singletons. This sequence was found in a child aged 2-15 years with inherited bone marrow failure, due to receive a stem cell transplant. The chain joins TRBV6-2 or TRBV6-3 to TRBJ1-5; TRBD1 matches 7 bases. The material was PBMCs, obtained before TCRalphabeta/CD19-depleted stem cell transplant. The CDR3 DNA sequence: TGTGCCAGCAGTTATATGGGGCCGCAGGGGGGTCAGCCCCAGCATTTT. Amino acid sequence: CASSYMGPQGGQPQHF.